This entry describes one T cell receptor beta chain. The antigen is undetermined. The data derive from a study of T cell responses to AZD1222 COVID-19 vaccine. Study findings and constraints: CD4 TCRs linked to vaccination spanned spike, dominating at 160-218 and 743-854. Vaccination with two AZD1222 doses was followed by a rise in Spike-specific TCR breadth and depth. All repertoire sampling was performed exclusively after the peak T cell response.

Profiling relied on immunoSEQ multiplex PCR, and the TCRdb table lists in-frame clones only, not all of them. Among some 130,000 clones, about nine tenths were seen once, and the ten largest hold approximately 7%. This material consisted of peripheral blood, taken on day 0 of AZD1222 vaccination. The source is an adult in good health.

CDR3 residues: CASSPRGKTQYF. The CDR3, as DNA: TGTGCCAGCAGCCCTCGGGGGAAGACCCAGTACTTC. V and J are TRBV3-1 (or the pseudogene TRBV3-2) and TRBJ2-5; possible D gene TRBD2, 6 bases. Germline CDR1 is LGHDT and CDR2 is YNNKEL (reference sequence). The CDR3 consists of 12 residues. V was cut by 4 bases and J by 6 bases, with 9 bases left in between.